The 17 T cell receptor beta chains in this list originate from one sample, sequenced in a study of patients and donors after allogeneic stem cell transplantation. TCRdb passed the RT-PCR reads through MiXCR, listing each CDR3 protein once. The sample records roughly 1,700 distinct CDR3 sequences, about 4.7% being singletons. Sample: blood, either unsorted or a sorted T cell fraction (not recorded which). All receptors derive from a human donor who was either an allogeneic HSCT recipient or a stem cell or donor lymphocyte infusion donor (not recorded which). It is not recorded whose cells these are; they may come from a transplant donor.

This clonotype has only a few counts. The chain joins TRBV28 to TRBJ2-7, with 9 bases aligning to TRBD1. The germline V gene encodes CDR1 MDHEN and CDR2 SYDVKM. The trim removed 6 bases at V and 0 bases at J, leaving 12 bases unmatched. The CDR3 covers 17 residues. CDR3 amino acids: CASRSSGGQGSSYEQYF. The DNA for the CDR3 is TGTGCCAGCAGGAGCTCTGGGGGACAGGGAAGCTCCTACGAGCAGTACTTC.

The table lists this clonotype with a few counts. This chain joins TRBV5-1 and TRBJ1-2; 8 bases fit TRBD1. J gave up 8 bases and V 4 bases, and 10 bases lay outside the gene matches. The germline V gene has CDR1 SGHRS and CDR2 YFSETQ. CDR3 length equals 14 residues. Written as DNA, the CDR3 is TGCGCCAGCAGCCCGGGACAGGATTATTACGGCTACACCTTC. Translation gives CASSPGQDYYGYTF.

The CDR3 spells CASSLAPGRGNSPLHF. The CDR3 coding sequence is TGTGCCAGCAGCTTAGCCCCGGGCAGGGGGAATTCACCCCTCCACTTT. The chain employs TRBV7-8 and TRBJ1-6; 7 bases line up with TRBD1. CDR1 and CDR2 from the germline V gene are SGHVS and FQNEAQ. V was clipped by 0 bases and J by 7 bases; unmatched bases: 6. The CDR3 contains 16 residues. Combining the CDR3 with reference TRBV7-8 and TRBJ1-6 gives the whole variable domain GAGVSQSPRYKVAKRGQDVALRCDPISGHVSLFWYQQALGQGPEFLTYFQNEAQLDKSGLPSDRFFAERPEGSVSTLKIQRTQQEDSAVYLCASSLAPGRGNSPLHFGNGTRLTVT.

This clonotype is medium-sized by share. The V and J genes are TRBV7-2 and TRBJ2-1; 9 bases match TRBD2. The CDR3 loop spans 15 amino acids. Germline lookup yields CDR1 SGHTA and CDR2 FQGNSA. The junction had 9 bases not matched to a gene; V was cut back by 6 bases and J by 6 bases. The CDR3 DNA reads TGTGCCAGCAGACCGCAAGCGGGAGGTACCAATGAGCAGTTCTTC. It specifies CASRPQAGGTNEQFF. The full variable domain, rest sourced from reference TRBV7-2 and TRBJ2-1, is GAGVSQSPSNKVTEKGKDVELRCDPISGHTALYWYRQSLGQGLEFLIYFQGNSAPDKSGLPSDRFSAERTGGSVSTLTIQRTQQEDSAVYLCASRPQAGGTNEQFFGPGTRLTVL.

This clonotype was recorded a few times. The chain couples TRBV10-2 to TRBJ1-5; no clear D. The CDR3 sequence is 13 residues long. Trimming took 6 bases from V and 1 from J, leaving 7 bases between them. Germline loops: CDR1 WSHSY, CDR2 SAAADI. CDR3 DNA sequence: TGCGCCAGCAGCAGTCAAAGCAATCAGCCCCAGCATTTT. It encodes CASSSQSNQPQHF.

In its sample, this clonotype was seen a few times. The CDR3 loop is CASSRSGRVNEQFF. The CDR3 DNA sequence: TGTGCCAGCAGCCGTAGCGGGAGGGTCAATGAGCAGTTCTTC. This sequence joins TRBV7-6 and TRBJ2-1; 11 nucleotides line up with TRBD2. Trimming removed 5 bases from V and 6 bases from J; junction bases left unmatched: 3. The CDR3 totals 14 residues. From germline, CDR1 is SGHVS and CDR2 FNYEAQ.

This clonotype ranks as medium-sized. The V call is TRBV7-8, the J call TRBJ2-1, with D possibly being TRBD2 (5 bases). V shed 5 bases and J shed 9 bases, with 17 bases lying between them. This CDR3 spans 14 amino acids. Germline assignment: CDR1 SGHVS and CDR2 FQNEAQ. CDR3 residues: CASSPYPPSTEQFF. The CDR3 region has the DNA TGTGCCAGCAGCCCATACCCCCCTAGCACTGAGCAGTTCTTC.

This CDR3 is CASSKRQVNTEAFF. The CDR3, as DNA: TGTGCCAGCAGCAAAAGACAGGTGAACACTGAAGCTTTCTTT. This chain joins TRBV9 and TRBJ1-1; D perhaps matches TRBD1 (6 bases). The CDR3 has 14 amino acids. CDR1 is SGDLS, CDR2 YYNGEE, per germline. V was clipped by 4 bases and J by 0 bases, with 10 bases between them.

Judged by abundance, this clonotype is hyperexpanded. This chain uses TRBV4-1 with TRBJ2-1, with TRBD2 matching over 8 bases. From germline, CDR1 is MGHRA and CDR2 YSYEKL. Germline trimming cut 0 bases from V and 4 bases from J; bases unmatched to any gene: 2. The CDR3 extends over 15 amino acids. CDR3 nucleotides: TGCGCCAGCAGCCAAGATCTAGCGGGTTACAATGAGCAGTTCTTC. It codes for CASSQDLAGYNEQFF.

The CDR3 loop reads CASSLFREQYF. For the CDR3, the DNA is TGTGCCAGCAGCTTGTTTCGCGAGCAGTACTTC. The chain uses TRBV5-8 and TRBJ2-7; D call uncertain. V lost 1 base and J 6 bases, leaving 5 bases between the germline ends. The CDR3 totals 11 residues. Germline V gene data show CDR1 as SGHTS and CDR2 as YDEGEE.

Within the sample, this clonotype is medium-sized. The rearrangement links TRBV10-1 to TRBJ2-5, with 8 positions matching TRBD2. CDR3 size: 14 residues. V lost 5 bases and J lost 5; bases outside the gene matches: 7. Germline V CDR1 and CDR2: WNHNN, SYGVQD (reference sequence). In DNA, the CDR3 is TGCGCCAGCAGTAGGGACCAGCGGGGGGAGACCCAGTACTTC. Translated: CASSRDQRGETQYF.

The chain recombines TRBV5-4 with TRBJ2-5, with D perhaps matching TRBD1 (6 bases). V gave up 4 bases and J gave up 5 bases, with 18 bases separating them. The CDR3 totals 15 residues. CDR1 is SGHNT and CDR2 is YYREEE in the germline V gene (reference sequence). As DNA, the CDR3 is TGTGCCAGCAGCATCCTAACGGCAGGGGACGAGACCCAGTACTTC. As protein: CASSILTAGDETQYF.

This clonotype qualifies as medium-sized. The CDR3 protein is CASSLRGRETQYF. The CDR3 DNA sequence: TGTGCCAGCAGTTTAAGGGGGCGAGAGACCCAGTACTTC. This chain uses TRBV12-3 or TRBV12-4 with TRBJ2-5, with 7 bases lining up with TRBD1. Germline trimming cut 2 bases from V and 4 bases from J; bases unmatched to any gene: 1. The CDR3 contains 13 residues.

The V and J genes are TRBV5-1 and TRBJ1-3; the D is unclear. CDR3 length equals 19 residues. Trimming removed 9 bases from V and 0 bases from J, with 28 bases in between. The V gene's germline CDR1 is SGHRS and CDR2 YFSETQ. This CDR3 reads CATLRAPRVAASSGNTIYF. The CDR3 bases are TGCGCCACCCTAAGGGCCCCCAGAGTCGCGGCGAGCTCTGGAAACACCATATATTTT.

The CDR3 coding sequence is TGTGCCAGCAGCCCGACTAGCGGGAGGGCCACAGATACGCAGTATTTT. Its translation is CASSPTSGRATDTQYF. The V call is TRBV5-4, the J call TRBJ2-3; 14 bases are a match to TRBD2. CDR1 and CDR2 from the germline V gene are SGHNT and YYREEE (reference sequence). The CDR3 runs to 16 residues. J lost 2 bases, V lost 4 bases, and 3 bases had no gene match.

This clonotype is medium-sized. J is TRBJ2-4 and V is TRBV7-9; 7 bases align to TRBD2. The ends lost 11 bases at V and 7 bases at J; junction bases unmatched: 11. This CDR3 spans 13 amino acids. Looked up from germline, CDR1 is SEHNR and CDR2 is FQNEAQ (reference sequence). CDR3 residues: CAGEGLSENIQYF. The CDR3 region has the DNA TGTGCCGGAGAGGGACTAAGTGAGAACATTCAGTACTTC.

This rearrangement joins TRBV7-8 to TRBJ2-7; D is possibly TRBD1 (6 bases). Germline CDR1 SGHVS, CDR2 FQNEAQ. This CDR3 spans 12 amino acids. V was trimmed by 5 bases and J by 13 bases, leaving 18 bases between them. CDR3 residues: CASSLGTSVYYF. As DNA, the CDR3 is TGTGCCAGCAGCCTCGGGACATCCGTGTACTACTTC.